The 16 T cell receptor beta chains below come from one sample, sequenced in a study of blood T cell repertoires in COVID-19. Generated by immunoSEQ multiplex PCR, the TCRdb table keeps only in-frame clones and is missing some. In the table there are about 140,000 clones, approximately 80% of which are singletons. Sequencing was carried out using PBMCs or T cells enriched from blood (not recorded which). These receptors originate from a man aged 50-59 years in a cohort exposed to, infected with or recovered from COVID-19 (not recorded which).

This chain connects TRBV10-3 to TRBJ1-1; a possible D gene is TRBD1 (6 bases). Germline lookup yields CDR1 ENHRY and CDR2 SYGVKD. This CDR3 is built from 14 residues. V was cut by 6 bases and J by 5 bases, with 16 bases left in between. CDR3 nucleotides: TGTGCCATCAGCATGACAGGCGAGGGGACTGAAGCTTTCTTT. Protein sequence: CAISMTGEGTEAFF.

As DNA, the CDR3 is TGTGCCAGCAGGGGGACAGGCTATGGCTACACCTTC. This codes for CASRGTGYGYTF. The V gene is TRBV12-3 or TRBV12-4, the J gene TRBJ1-2, with 8 bases fitting TRBD1. Germline trimming cut 6 bases from V and 4 bases from J; bases unmatched to any gene: 1. CDR3 size: 12 residues.

The CDR3 DNA follows: TGTGCCAGCAGTTTAAGTCGGCACAGGGGTGACGAGCAGTACTTC. This codes for CASSLSRHRGDEQYF. V usage is TRBV27 and J usage is TRBJ2-7, with 7 bases matching TRBD1. The CDR3 has 15 residues. CDR1 is MNHEY and CDR2 is SMNVEV in the germline V gene (reference sequence). The trim removed 2 bases at V and 5 bases at J, leaving 9 bases unmatched.

The chain has TRBV9 and TRBJ2-3; no clear D. Between the trimmed V and J ends, which lost 0 bases and 2 bases, there was a span of 10 bases. Germline values: CDR1 SGDLS, CDR2 YYNGEE. CDR3 length: 15 amino acids. CDR3 nucleotide sequence: TGTGCCAGCAGCGTAGCGGCGGCCTACACAGATACGCAGTATTTT. It translates to CASSVAAAYTDTQYF.

The chain uses TRBV5-1 and TRBJ1-5; D may be TRBD1 (5 bases). In germline, CDR1 is SGHRS, CDR2 YFSETQ. Trimming shortened V by 3 bases and J by 3 bases, and 13 bases separated the two germline ends. The CDR3 totals 15 residues. The CDR3 reads CASSSWGGNNQPQHF. CDR3 bases: TGCGCCAGCAGCTCGTGGGGGGGTAACAATCAGCCCCAGCATTTT.

This clone was counted a few times. The chain uses TRBV29-1 and TRBJ2-2; TRBD2 matches 14 bases. The CDR3 length is 16 residues. The trim removed 6 bases at V and 3 bases at J, leaving 6 bases unmatched. Germline values: CDR1 SQVTM, CDR2 ANQGSEA. In DNA, the CDR3 is TGCAGCGTCGATGCGGGACTAGCGGGGGACACCGGGGAGCTGTTTTTT. Translated, it gives CSVDAGLAGDTGELFF.

This chain links TRBV7-2 with TRBJ2-7, with D uncertain. Trimming shortened V by 1 base and J by 7 bases, and 14 bases separated the two germline ends. The germline gives CDR1 SGHTA, CDR2 FQGNSA. There are 14 residues in the CDR3. CDR3 sequence reads: CASSLVPTPTEQYF. Here the CDR3 DNA reads TGTGCCAGCAGCTTAGTCCCTACTCCTACGGAGCAGTACTTC.

This chain connects TRBV15 to TRBJ2-4; 8 positions match TRBD2. J gave up 8 bases and V 1 base, and 13 bases lay outside the gene matches. Germline V gene lookup returns CDR1 LNHNV and CDR2 YYDKDF (reference sequence). The CDR3 runs 17 residues. The CDR3 region is CATSRGSAGGLEHIQYF. As DNA, the CDR3 is TGTGCCACCAGCAGAGGTTCCGCGGGGGGCCTGGAACACATTCAGTACTTC.

The rearrangement joins TRBV2 to TRBJ1-5; possibly TRBD1 for D (5 bases). From germline, CDR1 is SNHLY and CDR2 FYNNEI. This CDR3 comprises 14 residues. Trimming removed 6 bases at V and 0 bases at J, with 9 bases between. CDR3 loop: CASSKDISNQPQHF. The CDR3 DNA reads TGTGCCAGCAGCAAGGACATTAGCAATCAGCCCCAGCATTTT.

This clone appeared a few times. The chain combines TRBV7-2 with TRBJ2-7; tentative D call: TRBD1 (6 bases). Germline lookup yields CDR1 SGHTA and CDR2 FQGNSA. This CDR3 is built from 16 residues. The V and J ends lost 0 bases and 2 bases respectively, with 14 bases between them. The CDR3: CASSLAGARGAYEQYF. The CDR3, as DNA: TGTGCCAGCAGCTTAGCTGGCGCCAGGGGCGCCTACGAGCAGTACTTC.

This rearrangement joins TRBV2 to TRBJ1-1; 7 bases map to TRBD1. The CDR3 has 15 amino acids. CDR1 SNHLY and CDR2 FYNNEI come from the germline V gene. Losses at the gene ends were 1 base for V and 5 bases for J; bases not matched to a gene: 7. CDR3 DNA: TGTGCCAGCAGTGAAGATACAGGGGTGAGGACTGAAGCTTTCTTT. Translated, it gives CASSEDTGVRTEAFF.

The V and J genes are TRBV18 and TRBJ2-2; weak D call: TRBD1 (5 bases). The CDR3 spans 14 residues. Trimming took off 4 bases at V and 1 base at J, with 7 bases between the two ends. Germline values: CDR1 KGHSH, CDR2 LQKENI. This chain's CDR3 is CASSRDRNTGELFF. DNA of the CDR3: TGTGCCAGCTCACGAGACAGGAACACCGGGGAGCTGTTTTTT.

The chain carries TRBV28 and TRBJ2-7; 9 bases map to TRBD2. In germline, CDR1 is MDHEN, CDR2 SYDVKM. The CDR3 sequence is 16 residues long. V was pared by 6 bases and J by 3 bases, with 12 bases of the junction left unmatched. In DNA form, the CDR3 reads TGTGCCAGCAGGCTGACGGCGGCTAGCGGGAACTACGAGCAGTACTTC. This gives the protein CASRLTAASGNYEQYF.

This clone was recorded only once. The chain combines TRBV19 with TRBJ1-2; D uncertain. CDR3 size: 14 residues. From germline, CDR1 is LNHDA and CDR2 SQIVND (reference sequence). V gave up 4 bases and J gave up 5 bases, with 14 bases separating them. The DNA for the CDR3 is TGTGCCAGTAGTAGGGCAGATATGATATATGGCTACACCTTC. Translated, it gives CASSRADMIYGYTF.

CDR3 amino acids: CASSPGQNQETQYF. In DNA, the CDR3 is TGTGCCAGCAGCCCGGGACAGAATCAAGAGACCCAGTACTTC. The rearrangement joins TRBV7-9 to TRBJ2-5; 7 bases line up with TRBD1. Germline V gene data show CDR1 as SEHNR and CDR2 as FQNEAQ (reference sequence). The CDR3 consists of 14 residues. The V and J ends lost 5 bases and 2 bases, in that order; junction bases with no gene match: 5.

The chain employs TRBV7-9 and TRBJ2-1, with D unclear. Germline CDR1 is SEHNR and CDR2 is FQNEAQ (reference sequence). This CDR3 is built from 13 residues. V was clipped by 4 bases and J by 10 bases, with 14 bases between them. This CDR3 is CASSSLPYYEQFF. The CDR3 DNA follows: TGTGCCAGCAGCTCCCTCCCGTACTACGAGCAGTTCTTC.